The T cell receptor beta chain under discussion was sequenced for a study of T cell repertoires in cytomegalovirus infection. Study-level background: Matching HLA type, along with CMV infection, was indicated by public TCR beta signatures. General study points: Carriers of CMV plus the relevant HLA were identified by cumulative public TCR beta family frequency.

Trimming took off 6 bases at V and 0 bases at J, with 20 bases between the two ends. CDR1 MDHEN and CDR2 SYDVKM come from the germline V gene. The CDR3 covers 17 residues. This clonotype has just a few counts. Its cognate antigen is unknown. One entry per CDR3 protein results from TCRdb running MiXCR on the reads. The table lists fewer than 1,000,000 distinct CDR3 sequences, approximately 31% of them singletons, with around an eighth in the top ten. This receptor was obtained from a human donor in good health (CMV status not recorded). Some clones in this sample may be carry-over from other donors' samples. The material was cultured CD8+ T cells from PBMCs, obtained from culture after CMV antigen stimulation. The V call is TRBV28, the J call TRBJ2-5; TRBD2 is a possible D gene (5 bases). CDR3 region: CASSYPTGRTYQETQYF. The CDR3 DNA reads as TGTGCCAGCAGCTATCCCACGGGAAGAACGTACCAAGAGACCCAGTACTTC.